These 31 T cell receptor beta chains came from one sample sequenced in a study of CD8+CD57+ T cells in acquired aplastic anemia. The patients chosen for sequencing had shown expansion of CD8+CD57+ cells (detected by flow cytometry). Both TCR beta VDJ combination and CDR3 sequence profiling were carried out. Genomic DNA was the template for this profiling. MiXCR, run by TCRdb on the reads, gives a single entry per CDR3 protein. The sample contains around 500,000 distinct CDR3 sequences, around 32% of which appear only once. The sequencing input was sorted CD4+, CD8+, or CD8+CD57+ T cells (not recorded which) from PBMCs. All receptors come from a human donor with aplastic anemia.

This clonotype was observed many times. CDR3 DNA: TGTGCCAGCAGCCCAGGGAATTCACCCCTCCACTTT. Translation: CASSPGNSPLHF. The chain links TRBV7-2 to TRBJ1-6; tentatively, D is TRBD1 (5 bases). V gave up 5 bases and J gave up 7 bases, with 6 bases separating them. Germline V lookup: CDR1 SGHTA, CDR2 FQGNSA. There are 12 residues in the CDR3.

There are many counts of this clonotype. The chain uses TRBV16 and TRBJ1-1, with D possibly matching TRBD1 (5 bases). Trimming left V 5 bases short and J 2 bases short, with 18 bases between. Germline V gene lookup returns CDR1 KGHSY and CDR2 FQNENV. The CDR3 has 16 amino acids. CDR3 in DNA: TGTGCCAGCAGCGCACCAAATGTGCGGGACAACACTGAAGCTTTCTTT. Its translation is CASSAPNVRDNTEAFF.

This clonotype occurred a few times. The rearrangement links TRBV6-1 to TRBJ2-2; unclear D gene. The V end was cut by 11 bases, the J end by 4 bases, with 14 bases between. Germline assignment: CDR1 MNHNS and CDR2 SASEGT. The CDR3 is 13 amino acids. The CDR3 here is CAGVAAFTGELFF. CDR3 bases: TGTGCCGGCGTGGCAGCCTTCACCGGGGAGCTGTTTTTT.

The rearrangement uses TRBV2 and TRBJ1-1; D is ambiguous. The germline V gene has CDR1 SNHLY and CDR2 FYNNEI. The V and J ends lost 4 bases and 4 bases respectively, with 13 bases between them. The CDR3 has 14 residues. CDR3 region: CASSVQMTSTEAFF. The CDR3 DNA reads TGTGCCAGCAGTGTACAGATGACGAGCACTGAAGCTTTCTTT.

The CDR3 nucleotides are TGTGCCAGCAGCGTAAGGTTAGCGGGGGGCAATGAGCAGTTCTTC. Its translation: CASSVRLAGGNEQFF. The chain joins TRBV9 to TRBJ2-1, with 10 bases lining up with TRBD2. The germline V gene has CDR1 SGDLS and CDR2 YYNGEE. Trimming at V came to 1 base and at J to 6 bases, leaving 4 bases not matched to a gene. This CDR3 region has 15 residues.

The chain carries TRBV24-1 and TRBJ2-1, with D perhaps matching TRBD1 (6 bases). CDR3 size: 12 residues. Germline CDR1 reads KGHDR; CDR2 reads SFDVKD. V was shortened by 2 bases and J by 13 bases, with 11 bases between the two germline ends. CDR3 residues: CATSDSQGTQFF. The CDR3 region has the DNA TGTGCCACCAGTGATTCGCAGGGGACCCAGTTCTTC.

The table lists this clonotype with a few counts. This CDR3 is CSARPGSYNNQPQHF. Here the CDR3 DNA reads TGCAGTGCTAGACCTGGGAGTTACAATAATCAGCCCCAGCATTTT. This rearrangement joins TRBV20-1 to TRBJ1-5; D gene unclear. Looked up from germline, CDR1 is DFQATT and CDR2 is SNEGSKA (reference sequence). The CDR3 sequence is 15 residues long. The ends were cut back, 2 bases at V and 4 bases at J, with 15 bases in the middle.

Note on this clonotype: Given a much more abundant clone one base away, this may be a read error. The rearrangement uses TRBV20-1 and TRBJ1-6; 10 bases fit TRBD1. This CDR3 is built from 14 residues. Per the germline V gene, CDR1 is DFQATT and CDR2 is SNEGSKA (reference sequence). The trim removed 5 bases at V and 7 bases at J, leaving 5 bases unmatched. DNA of the CDR3: TGCAGTGCTCCCGCGGGACAGGGGAATTCACCCCTCCACTTT. This codes for CSAPAGQGNSPLHF.

This clonotype was detected many times. The chain is built from TRBV2 and TRBJ1-2, with TRBD1 matching over 9 bases. Unmatched junction bases numbered 6, after V lost 5 bases and J lost 8 bases. The CDR3 has 13 amino acids. Germline V gene lookup returns CDR1 SNHLY and CDR2 FYNNEI. For the CDR3, the DNA is TGTGCCAGCAGTTCACAGGGGGCAGGGGGCTACACCTTC. Translating it yields CASSSQGAGGYTF. The full variable domain, with the rest looked up from reference TRBV2 and TRBJ1-2, is EPEVTQTPSHQVTQMGQEVILRCVPISNHLYFYWYRQILGQKVEFLVSFYNNEISEKSEIFDDQFSVERPDGSNFTLKIRSTKLEDSAMYFCASSSQGAGGYTFGSGTRLTVV.

This CDR3 reads CSATRGDEQFF. The CDR3 DNA is TGCAGTGCTACCCGGGGGGATGAGCAGTTCTTC. The chain carries TRBV20-1 and TRBJ2-1; 7 bases are shared with TRBD2. With V trimmed by 4 bases and J by 8 bases, 2 bases remained unmatched. Germline V gene data show CDR1 as DFQATT and CDR2 as SNEGSKA (reference sequence). The CDR3 consists of 11 residues.

This clonotype was counted at least ten times. The gene calls are TRBV2 and TRBJ1-1; no definite D call. V was cut by 8 bases and J by 1 base, with 11 bases left in between. CDR1 and CDR2 (germline): SNHLY, FYNNEI. The CDR3 loop spans 13 amino acids. The CDR3 spells CASGDRENTEAFF. The CDR3 DNA reads as TGTGCCAGCGGCGACCGAGAGAACACTGAAGCTTTCTTT.

The chain uses TRBV25-1 and TRBJ1-2; tentative D call: TRBD1 (5 bases). Germline assignment: CDR1 MGHDK and CDR2 SYGVNS. Trimming removed 1 base at V and 2 bases at J, with 11 bases between. This CDR3 spans 15 amino acids. The CDR3 is CASSESRGLNYGYTF. CDR3 sequence (DNA): TGTGCCAGCAGTGAATCTCGGGGCTTAAACTATGGCTACACCTTC.

In this sample, this clonotype turned up many times. The gene calls are TRBV7-2 and TRBJ1-6; tentatively, D is TRBD1 (5 bases). Trimming removed 5 bases from V and 3 bases from J, with 11 bases in between. CDR1 and CDR2 (germline): SGHTA, FQGNSA. This CDR3 contains 15 residues. CDR3 region: CASSDGGNYNSPLHF. CDR3 bases: TGTGCCAGCAGCGACGGGGGGAACTATAATTCACCCCTCCACTTT.

The V gene is TRBV12-3 or TRBV12-4, the J gene TRBJ2-5; no firm D call. The CDR3 sequence is 15 residues long. With 6 bases removed from V and 0 bases from J, the gap between germline ends came to 14 bases. CDR3 region: CASSPLIGNQETQYF. The CDR3 DNA sequence: TGTGCCAGCAGCCCCTTGATAGGGAACCAAGAGACCCAGTACTTC.

V is TRBV4-1 and J is TRBJ1-2, with 7 bases fitting TRBD1. Germline CDR1 MGHRA, CDR2 YSYEKL. Unmatched junction bases numbered 4, after V lost 0 bases and J lost 6 bases. This CDR3 comprises 14 residues. The CDR3 DNA follows: TGCGCCAGCAGCCAAGATGGGCAGGGGGATGGCTACACCTTC. Residues: CASSQDGQGDGYTF.

DNA of the CDR3: TGTGCCAGCAGCGTAGCAGGGGACAGGGATTCACCCCTCCACTTT. Encoded protein: CASSVAGDRDSPLHF. The chain recombines TRBV9 with TRBJ1-6; the match to TRBD1 covers 9 bases. Germline loops: CDR1 SGDLS, CDR2 YYNGEE. This CDR3 comprises 15 residues. V lost 0 bases and J lost 8; bases outside the gene matches: 3. The variable domain in full, with the rest retrieved from reference TRBV9 and TRBJ1-6, is DSGVTQTPKHLITATGQRVTLRCSPRSGDLSVYWYQQSLDQGLQFLIQYYNGEERAKGNILERFSAQQFPDLHSELNLSSLELGDSALYFCASSVAGDRDSPLHFGNGTRLTVT.

There are a few counts of this clonotype. V gene TRBV6-1 combines with J gene TRBJ1-5; D is uncertain. Germline V gives CDR1 MNHNS, CDR2 SASEGT. Trimming left V 0 bases short and J 9 bases short, with 9 bases between. The CDR3 totals 13 residues. CDR3 in DNA: TGTGCCAGCAGTGAAGCGCACGGGCTGCCCCAGCATTTT. Translation: CASSEAHGLPQHF.

In the case of this clonotype: One base away lies a much larger clone, so this may be a sequencing read error. The chain combines TRBV19 with TRBJ1-1; 7 nucleotides align to TRBD1. The CDR3 is 15 residues long. The germline CDR1 and CDR2 sequences are LNHDA and SQIVND (reference sequence). CDR3 sequence (DNA): TGTGCCAGTGATAAAGGACAGGTTGTGAACACTGAAGCTTCCTTT. Translation: CASDKGQVVNTEASF.

This sequence joins TRBV20-1 and TRBJ2-1; 10 nucleotides line up with TRBD2. V dropped 6 bases and J dropped 13; count of bases not matched to a gene: 21. This CDR3 is built from 16 residues. Germline V CDR1 and CDR2: DFQATT, SNEGSKA (reference sequence). This CDR3 reads CSAQKASGRVGETQFF. For the CDR3, the DNA is TGCAGTGCGCAGAAAGCTAGCGGGAGAGTAGGGGAGACCCAGTTCTTC.

The genes are TRBV12-3 or TRBV12-4 and TRBJ2-7; 10 nucleotides agree with TRBD2. V trimming: 2 bases; J trimming: 0 bases; junction bases outside the gene matches: 7. The CDR3 consists of 17 residues. CDR3 sequence reads: CASSLKGSGRSSYEQYF. Here the CDR3 DNA reads TGTGCCAGCAGTTTAAAGGGTAGCGGGAGGAGCTCCTACGAGCAGTACTTC.

This clonotype was seen at least ten times. The V and J genes are TRBV9 and TRBJ1-2, with 7 bases fitting TRBD1. CDR3 length: 14 amino acids. Looked up from germline, CDR1 is SGDLS and CDR2 is YYNGEE. The J segment lost 5 bases and the V segment lost 0 bases, leaving 4 bases of the junction unmatched. The CDR3 DNA reads as TGTGCCAGCAGCGTAGATCCAGGGGGGTATGGCTACACCTTC. Its translation: CASSVDPGGYGYTF.

Ten or more counts support this clonotype. The V and J genes are TRBV29-1 and TRBJ1-1, with D possibly TRBD1 on 5 matching bases. This CDR3 region has 10 residues. Germline V CDR1 and CDR2: SQVTM, ANQGSEA. Trimming stripped 4 bases from V and 8 bases from J, with 8 bases between. In DNA, the CDR3 is TGCAGCGTTGGACCAGGGGAAGCTTTCTTT. Amino acids: CSVGPGEAFF.

Only a few counts were recorded for this clonotype. V gene TRBV5-4 combines with J gene TRBJ2-3; D is tentatively TRBD1 or TRBD2 (5 bases each). This CDR3 is 15 amino acids long. Trimming took off 2 bases at V and 4 bases at J, with 14 bases between the two ends. Germline V gene sequence: CDR1 SGHNT, CDR2 YYREEE (reference sequence). This CDR3 is CASSFSSRGADTQYF. Written as DNA, the CDR3 is TGTGCCAGCAGCTTTAGCTCTCGAGGGGCAGATACGCAGTATTTT.

As to this clonotype: The germline gene is not matched at one end of the junction; a read error may be the cause. The V and J genes are TRBV19 and TRBJ2-3, with 10 bases matching TRBD2. Germline CDR1 LNHDA, CDR2 SQIVND (reference sequence). CDR3 length: 14 amino acids. CDR3 DNA: TGTGCCAGTAGTTTGGGACTAGCGCAAGATACGCGGTATTTT. Residues: CASSLGLAQDTRYF.

The table lists this clonotype with a few counts. The chain couples TRBV6-5 to TRBJ1-6, with D possibly matching TRBD1 (5 bases). V was shortened by 2 bases and J by 6 bases, with 11 bases between the two germline ends. In germline, CDR1 is MNHEY, CDR2 SVGAGI. This CDR3 is built from 15 residues. The CDR3 here is CASSYTQGGNSPLHF. CDR3 in DNA: TGTGCCAGCAGTTACACCCAGGGTGGTAATTCACCCCTCCACTTT.

This clonotype has a count of ten or more. Germline and junction disagree at one end, which may indicate a read error. This chain connects TRBV7-7 to TRBJ2-5; 7 bases match TRBD1. The CDR3 covers 13 residues. Germline CDR1 and CDR2: SSHAT and FNYEAQ (reference sequence). The CDR3 nucleotides read TGTGCTAGCAGCTTAGACAGGGACGGGACCCAGTACTTC. Protein sequence: CASSLDRDGTQYF.

The CDR3 sequence: CASLDRGNTQHF. The CDR3 nucleotides are TGTGCCAGCCTGGACAGGGGCAATACCCAGCATTTT. This sequence joins TRBV2 and TRBJ1-5, with 9 bases identical to TRBD1. The CDR3 has 12 amino acids. Germline assignment: CDR1 SNHLY and CDR2 FYNNEI. With 8 bases clipped from V and 11 bases from J, the junction kept 7 bases outside the gene matches. Variable domain in full (rest from reference TRBV2 and TRBJ1-5): EPEVTQTPSHQVTQMGQEVILRCVPISNHLYFYWYRQILGQKVEFLVSFYNNEISEKSEIFDDQFSVERPDGSNFTLKIRSTKLEDSAMYFCASLDRGNTQHFGDGTRLSIL.

The CDR3 here is CALHPPTGPQHF. CDR3 DNA sequence: TGTGCCCTACATCCCCCGACAGGGCCCCAGCATTTT. The rearrangement joins TRBV19 to TRBJ1-5; D may be TRBD1 (6 bases). The CDR3 consists of 12 residues. Germline assignment: CDR1 LNHDA and CDR2 SQIVND (reference sequence). Trimming left V 11 bases short and J 9 bases short, with 17 bases between.

At least ten counts were recorded for this clonotype. The CDR3 nucleotides are TGTGCCAGCAGCTTATGGGACAGGAACTACGAGCAGTACTTC. The encoded protein is CASSLWDRNYEQYF. The chain couples TRBV7-9 to TRBJ2-7; 8 nucleotides align to TRBD1. V dropped 2 bases and J dropped 3; count of bases not matched to a gene: 3. Per the germline V gene, CDR1 is SEHNR and CDR2 is FQNEAQ (reference sequence). CDR3 length equals 14 residues.

CDR3 coding DNA: TGTGCCATCAGTAGAGCCGGGACAGGGGACGACGAGCAGTACTTC. It is translated as CAISRAGTGDDEQYF. The V and J genes are TRBV10-3 and TRBJ2-7; 10 positions agree with TRBD1. V shed 5 bases and J 5 bases; nucleotides not matched to a gene: 9. The CDR3 extends over 15 amino acids. Germline CDR1 reads ENHRY; CDR2 reads SYGVKD.

The CDR3 DNA reads TGTGCCAGCAGCTTAGGGGGGACTAGCGGGGATACGCAGTATTTT. This encodes CASSLGGTSGDTQYF. This rearrangement joins TRBV25-1 to TRBJ2-3; TRBD2 matches at 12 bases. The CDR3 covers 15 residues. With V trimmed by 6 bases and J by 6 bases, 7 bases remained unmatched. CDR1 is MGHDK, CDR2 SYGVNS, per germline.